This T cell receptor (beta chain) derives from a study of control samples from healthy donors and cancer patients (dated by TCRdb to 2019 to 2021). The library was prepared using the immunoSEQ multiplex PCR assay. The table comes from immuneACCESS by way of TCRdb, which keeps in-frame sequences with V and J called. Part of the clones is missing from these tables; in studies checked, under half for an unresolved V gene and the rest for unknown reasons. The sample table records about 89,000 clones; approximately 87% of these occur just once. Jointly, the top ten make up roughly 2.1% of the sample. This clone was recorded once. The target of this receptor is not known. No base qualities exist here, and no much larger clone lies one base off it. Ends trimmed: V by 4 bases, J by 2 bases; bases unmatched to a gene: 5. CDR1 is given as MNHNS and CDR2 as SASEGT, both from the germline V gene. From the cysteine up to the phenylalanine, the CDR3 has a length of 16 residues. Just CDR3 DNA is preserved here, 48 bases in frame from base 1.

The chain was built from TRBV6-1 and TRBJ2-3, with 11 central nucleotides matching TRBD1. Sequenced sample: blood. The origin of this receptor is a middle-aged woman in good health. CDR3 sequence: CASSVRTGGLTDTQYF. The nucleotide sequence is TGTGCCAGCAGTGTCAGGACAGGGGGCCTCACAGATACGCAGTATTTT.